The rows below give T cell receptor beta chains drawn from one sample of a study of CD4 T cells in relation to SARS-CoV-2 and coronaviruses. Produced via immunoSEQ multiplex PCR; TCRdb's table is partial and in-frame only. Among more than 55,000 clones listed, 86% were seen once. The sample comprised memory CD4+ T cells from PBMCs. These receptors were taken from a human donor in good health. The CDR3 runs from the conserved cysteine through the conserved F or W. D genes are given only for firm matches. Clone size is stated in some rows and not others, as once, few, many or a class when expanded.

j_gene	abundance	v_gene	d_gene	CDR3nt	CDR3aa
TRBJ2-5	NA	TRBV15	NA	TGTGCCACCAGCAGAGGCCAGCGGGCCATCCAAGAGACCCAGTACTTC	CATSRGQRAIQETQYF
TRBJ2-3	NA	TRBV24-1	NA	TGTGCCACCAGTGTAAGTGAATACACAGATACGCAGTATTTT	CATSVSEYTDTQYF
TRBJ2-2	NA	TRBV5-1	TRBD2	TGCGCCAGCAGCTTGGCTAGCGGGGCGAACACCGGGGAGCTGTTTTTT	CASSLASGANTGELFF
TRBJ2-7	NA	TRBV30	TRBD1	TGTGCCCGAGGGGGCGGACCATACGAGCAGTACTTC	CARGGGPYEQYF
TRBJ1-1	NA	TRBV5-1	NA	TGCGCCAGCAGCTTACAGGGTAGGACTGAAGCTTTCTTT	CASSLQGRTEAFF
TRBJ1-2	NA	TRBV19	NA	TGTGCCAGTAGCCAAAAGGCGTATGGCTACACCTTC	CASSQKAYGYTF
TRBJ2-3	NA	TRBV7-2	NA	TGTGCCAGCAGCTTAAATCCTGGAGGTTCAGATACGCAGTATTTT	CASSLNPGGSDTQYF
TRBJ2-7	NA	TRBV4-1	TRBD2	TGCGCCAGCAGCCAAGATCGACTAGCCCACGAGCAGTACTTC	CASSQDRLAHEQYF
TRBJ2-5	once	TRBV5-1	TRBD2	TGCGCCAGCAGCTTGGTCCCTAGCGGGGGGCAAGAGACCCAGTACTTC	CASSLVPSGGQETQYF
TRBJ2-7	NA	TRBV5-8	TRBD1	TGTGCCAGCAGCTTGGGTCAGGGGGCGACCTACGAGCAGTACTTC	CASSLGQGATYEQYF
TRBJ2-1	NA	TRBV6-5	NA	TGTGCCAGCAATTTACTTTACAATGAGCAGTTCTTC	CASNLLYNEQFF
TRBJ2-4	NA	TRBV3-1/TRBV3-2	NA	TGTGCCAGCAGCCAAGGACCAGGTTTGAGGAACATTCAGTACTTC	CASSQGPGLRNIQYF
TRBJ2-1	NA	TRBV5-1	TRBD2	TGCGCCAGCAGCTTGGATAGCGGGATATACAATGAGCAGTTCTTC	CASSLDSGIYNEQFF
TRBJ1-1	NA	TRBV28	NA	TGTGCCAGCAGGGGAACCCGGGCCCTCTCATTGAACACTGAAGCTTTCTTT	CASRGTRALSLNTEAFF
TRBJ2-6	NA	TRBV16	NA	TGTGCCAGCAGCCAATCAATCAGGGGGGGATCTGGGGCCAACGTCCTGACTTTC	CASSQSIRGGSGANVLTF
TRBJ1-2	once	TRBV28	TRBD1	TGTGCCAGCAGTTCCGGGACAGGGGGTGGAGGCTATGGCTACACCTTC	CASSSGTGGGGYGYTF
TRBJ2-2	few	TRBV7-9	TRBD2	TGTGCCAGCAGCTTTTGGGGACTAGCGAACACCGGGGAGCTGTTTTTT	CASSFWGLANTGELFF
TRBJ1-3	NA	TRBV28	NA	TGTGCCAGCAGCCTTGACTCCTCTGGAAACACCATATATTTT	CASSLDSSGNTIYF
TRBJ2-6	NA	TRBV6-6	NA	TGTGCCAGCAGTCAACAGGGTTCTAGGCCCTCTGGGGCCAACGTCCTGACTTTC	CASSQQGSRPSGANVLTF
TRBJ2-4	NA	TRBV28	TRBD1	TGTGCCAGCAGCACATCACAGGGGGCGCCTATTCAGTACTTC	CASSTSQGAPIQYF
TRBJ2-1	once	TRBV5-1	TRBD2	TGCGCCAGCAGCTTGGGTACTAGCGGGAGGGGCAACAATGAGCAGTTCTTC	CASSLGTSGRGNNEQFF
TRBJ2-1	NA	TRBV7-3	TRBD1	TGTGCCAGCAGCTCGGGACAGGGATCGTACAATGAGCAGTTCTTC	CASSSGQGSYNEQFF
TRBJ2-1	NA	TRBV12-5	TRBD2	TGTGCTAGTGGACCGGGACTATCACACTCTACAAGCTCCTACAATGAGCAGTTCTTC	CASGPGLSHSTSSYNEQFF
TRBJ1-5	NA	TRBV27	NA	TGTGCCAGCAGTTTACGGGGGACGCTAAATCAGCCCCAGCATTTT	CASSLRGTLNQPQHF
TRBJ2-7	NA	TRBV3-1/TRBV3-2	TRBD2	TGTGCCAGCAGCCCGCCGGGACTAGCGCCATACCGCGGGAACGAGCAGTACTTC	CASSPPGLAPYRGNEQYF
TRBJ2-5	once	TRBV28	TRBD1	TGTGCCAGCAGACGAAAGGGACAGGGAAGGAAAACGGAGACCCAGTACTTC	CASRRKGQGRKTETQYF
TRBJ2-1	NA	TRBV5-1	TRBD1	TGCGCCAGCAGCCTCCGGACAGGGGGCGGTGAGCAGTTCTTC	CASSLRTGGGEQFF
TRBJ2-1	NA	TRBV5-1	TRBD2	TGCGCCAGCAGCCCTCAAGCCGGGACTAGACACAATGAGCAGTTCTTC	CASSPQAGTRHNEQFF
TRBJ1-1	few	TRBV9	NA	TGTGCCAGCAGCTCTCCCGGGACACGGGCTTTCTTT	CASSSPGTRAFF
TRBJ2-3	NA	TRBV29-1	TRBD1	TGCAGTGGGGGCCGGACAGGGGTAACAGATACGCAGTATTTT	CSGGRTGVTDTQYF
TRBJ2-5	NA	TRBV12-3/TRBV12-4	NA	TGTGCCAGCAGTTTGCAAGAGACCCAGTACTTC	CASSLQETQYF
TRBJ2-1	NA	TRBV7-2	NA	TGTGCCAGCAGCTTAGCGGTCAGACAGCAGTTCTTC	CASSLAVRQQFF
TRBJ2-3	NA	TRBV6-2/TRBV6-3	TRBD2	TGTGCCAGCAGTCGTGGACTAGCGGGGACTAGCACAGATACGCAGTATTTT	CASSRGLAGTSTDTQYF
TRBJ1-1	NA	TRBV11-2	NA	TGTGCCAGCAGCTTAGACCGTCTAGTCAGTGAAGCTTTCTTT	CASSLDRLVSEAFF
TRBJ2-6	NA	TRBV5-6	TRBD1	TGTGCCAGCAGCTTTCAGGGGGCTGGGGCCAACGTCCTGACTTTC	CASSFQGAGANVLTF
TRBJ1-2	NA	TRBV28	TRBD1	TGTGCCAGCAGTACCAAAGGTGGGACAGGGGGCATTCGGTTCGGCTACACCTTC	CASSTKGGTGGIRFGYTF
TRBJ2-6	NA	TRBV11-2	TRBD2	TGTGCCAGCGGGACTAGCATTCCTGGGGCCAACGTCCTGACTTTC	CASGTSIPGANVLTF
TRBJ2-6	few	TRBV7-3	NA	TGTGCCAGCAGCTTACACGGGTCTGGGGCCAACGTCCTGACTTTC	CASSLHGSGANVLTF
TRBJ2-1	NA	TRBV24-1	NA	TGTGCCACCGGTGATAGTAGCGGAGGAAATGAGCAGTTCTTC	CATGDSSGGNEQFF
TRBJ2-5	NA	TRBV28	NA	TGTGCCAGCAGTTTAAGTAGCCCAGAGACCCAGTACTTC	CASSLSSPETQYF
TRBJ1-1	NA	TRBV18	NA	TGTGCCAGCTCACCCTCCGGGAACACTGAAGCTTTCTTT	CASSPSGNTEAFF
TRBJ2-2	NA	TRBV5-1	NA	TGCGCCAGCAGCTTTTCAGGGGAGAACACCGGGGAGCTGTTTTTT	CASSFSGENTGELFF
TRBJ2-1	NA	TRBV28	TRBD2	TGTGCCAGCAGCGCAAACCTCCGGGGCGGGAGTTCGGGTGAGCAGTTCTTC	CASSANLRGGSSGEQFF
TRBJ2-7	NA	TRBV19	NA	TGTGCCAGTAGTATAGAAGGCGGGGCGCGAGAGCAGTACTTC	CASSIEGGAREQYF